Below, one T cell receptor (beta chain) is given with its context. These data are taken from a study of beta chain features in type 1 diabetes. As every portion of the isolated RNA was reverse transcribed, the sequencing read expressed TCRB transcripts. Generated by immunoSEQ multiplex PCR, the TCRdb table keeps only in-frame clones and is missing some. In the table there are 300,000 to 350,000 clones, 20% of which are singletons. V was clipped by 2 bases and J by 4 bases, with 5 bases between them. Germline CDR1 and CDR2: MDHEN and SYDVKM. CDR3 size: 12 residues. This sequence originates from a woman younger than 35 in good health. The sample consisted of naive CD4+ T cells from blood. V gene TRBV28 combines with J gene TRBJ1-2, with D perhaps matching TRBD1 (5 bases). The CDR3 is CASSLDSYGYTF. The CDR3 DNA is TGTGCCAGCAGTTTAGACAGCTATGGCTACACCTTC.